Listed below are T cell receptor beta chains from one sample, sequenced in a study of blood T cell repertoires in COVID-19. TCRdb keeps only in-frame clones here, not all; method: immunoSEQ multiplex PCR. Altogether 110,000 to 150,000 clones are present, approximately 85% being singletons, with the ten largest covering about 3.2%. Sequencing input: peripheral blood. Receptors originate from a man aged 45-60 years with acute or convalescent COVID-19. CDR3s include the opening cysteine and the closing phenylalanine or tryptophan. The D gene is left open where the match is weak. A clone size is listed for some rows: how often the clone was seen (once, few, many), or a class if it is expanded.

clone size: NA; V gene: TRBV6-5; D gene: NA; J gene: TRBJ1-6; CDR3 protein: CASSRDYNSPLHF; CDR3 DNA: TGTGCCAGCAGTCGGGACTATAATTCACCCCTCCACTTT
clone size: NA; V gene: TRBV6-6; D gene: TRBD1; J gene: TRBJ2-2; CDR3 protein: CASSYPGGVELFF; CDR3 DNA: TGTGCCAGCAGTTACCCAGGGGGCGTGGAGCTGTTTTTT
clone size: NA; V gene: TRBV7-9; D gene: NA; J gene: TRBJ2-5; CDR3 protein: CASSLTQFQETQYF; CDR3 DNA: TGTGCCAGCAGCTTAACACAGTTCCAAGAGACCCAGTACTTC
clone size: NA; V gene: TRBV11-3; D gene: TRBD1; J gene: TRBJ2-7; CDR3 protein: CASSLDRGLREQYF; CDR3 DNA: TGTGCCAGCAGCTTAGACAGGGGGTTGAGGGAGCAGTACTTC
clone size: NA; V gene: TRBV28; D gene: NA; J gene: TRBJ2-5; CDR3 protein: CASSLPGDSRETQYF; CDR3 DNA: TGTGCCAGCAGTTTACCCGGAGACAGCCGGGAGACCCAGTACTTC
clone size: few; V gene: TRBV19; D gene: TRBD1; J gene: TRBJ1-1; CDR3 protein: CASSRRQGAYTEAFF; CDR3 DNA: TGTGCCAGTAGTAGAAGACAGGGGGCCTACACTGAAGCTTTCTTT
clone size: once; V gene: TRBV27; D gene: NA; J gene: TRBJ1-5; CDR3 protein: CASSPWTAGDNQPQHF; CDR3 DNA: TGTGCCAGCAGTCCCTGGACAGCCGGTGACAATCAGCCCCAGCATTTT
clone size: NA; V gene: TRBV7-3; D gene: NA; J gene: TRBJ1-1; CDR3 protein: CASSSSGGANTEAFF; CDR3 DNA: TGTGCCAGCAGCTCCTCGGGAGGGGCGAACACTGAAGCTTTCTTT
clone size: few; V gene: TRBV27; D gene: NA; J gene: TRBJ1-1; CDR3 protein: CASSLWLGSGTEAFF; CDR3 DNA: TGTGCCAGCAGTTTATGGTTGGGTTCGGGGACTGAAGCTTTCTTT
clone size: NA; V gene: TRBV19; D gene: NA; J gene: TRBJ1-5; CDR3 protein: CASSILVSNQPQHF; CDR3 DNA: TGTGCCAGTAGTATACTCGTTAGCAATCAGCCCCAGCATTTT
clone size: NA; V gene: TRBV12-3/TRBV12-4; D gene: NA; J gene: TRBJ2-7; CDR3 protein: CASSLPTGTEQYF; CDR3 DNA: TGTGCCAGCAGTTTACCAACAGGGACCGAGCAGTACTTC
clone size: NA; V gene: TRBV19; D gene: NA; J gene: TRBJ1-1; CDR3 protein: CASSPRGGYTEAFF; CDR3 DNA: TGTGCCAGTAGTCCAAGGGGGGGATACACTGAAGCTTTCTTT
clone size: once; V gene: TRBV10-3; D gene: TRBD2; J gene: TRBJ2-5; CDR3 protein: CAISESGGRQETQYF; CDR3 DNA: TGTGCCATCAGTGAGTCGGGGGGGAGGCAAGAGACCCAGTACTTC
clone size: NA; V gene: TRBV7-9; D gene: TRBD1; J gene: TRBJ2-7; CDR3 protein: CASSPTDRGYEQYF; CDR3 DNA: TGTGCCAGCAGCCCGACGGACAGGGGCTACGAGCAGTACTTC
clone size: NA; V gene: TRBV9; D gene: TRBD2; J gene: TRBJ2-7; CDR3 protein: CASSPEGLAGAEQYF; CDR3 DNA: TGTGCCAGCAGCCCCGAAGGACTAGCGGGGGCCGAGCAGTACTTC
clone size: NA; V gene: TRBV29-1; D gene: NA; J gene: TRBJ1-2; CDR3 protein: CSVEGRRERGYTF; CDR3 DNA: TGCAGCGTTGAAGGTAGAAGGGAGCGGGGCTACACCTTC
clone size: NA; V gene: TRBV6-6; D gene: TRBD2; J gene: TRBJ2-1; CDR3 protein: CASGGSGVSSYNEQFF; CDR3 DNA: TGTGCCAGCGGGGGGAGCGGGGTGAGCTCCTACAATGAGCAGTTCTTC
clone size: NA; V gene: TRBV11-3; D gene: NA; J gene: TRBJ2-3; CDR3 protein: CASSAGTDTQYF; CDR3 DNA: TGTGCCAGCAGCGCGGGCACAGATACGCAGTATTTT
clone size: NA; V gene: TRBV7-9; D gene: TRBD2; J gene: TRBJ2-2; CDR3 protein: CASSFTSAGGELFF; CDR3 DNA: TGTGCCAGCAGCTTTACTAGCGCCGGCGGGGAGCTGTTTTTT
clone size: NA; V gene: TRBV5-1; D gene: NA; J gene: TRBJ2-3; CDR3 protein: CASSLVGGGVDTQYF; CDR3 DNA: TGCGCCAGCAGCTTGGTCGGAGGCGGGGTGGATACGCAGTATTTT
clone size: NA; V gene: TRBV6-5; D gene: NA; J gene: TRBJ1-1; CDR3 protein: CASSYSAGTEAFF; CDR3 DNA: TGTGCCAGCAGTTACTCCGCAGGCACTGAAGCTTTCTTT
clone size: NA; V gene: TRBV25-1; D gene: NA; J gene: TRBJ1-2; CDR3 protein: CASSAGTPGMDYGYTF; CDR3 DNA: TGTGCCAGCAGCGCCGGGACTCCGGGAATGGACTATGGCTACACCTTC
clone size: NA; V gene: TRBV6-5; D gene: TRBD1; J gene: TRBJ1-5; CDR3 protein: CASSPGQGAWQPQHF; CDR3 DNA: TGTGCCAGCAGTCCAGGACAGGGGGCATGGCAGCCCCAGCATTTT
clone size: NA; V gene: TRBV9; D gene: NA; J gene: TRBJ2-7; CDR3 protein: CASSVDQASAYEQYF; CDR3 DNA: TGTGCCAGCAGCGTCGACCAGGCCTCTGCGTACGAGCAGTACTTC
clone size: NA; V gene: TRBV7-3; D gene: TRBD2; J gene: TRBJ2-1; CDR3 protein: CASSKSGTSGRATYNEQFF; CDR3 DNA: TGTGCCAGCAGCAAATCCGGGACTAGCGGGAGGGCAACCTACAATGAGCAGTTCTTC
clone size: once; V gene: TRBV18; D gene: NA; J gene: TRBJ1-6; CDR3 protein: CASSPDKEGSPLHF; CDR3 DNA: TGTGCCAGCTCACCAGACAAAGAGGGTTCACCCCTCCACTTT
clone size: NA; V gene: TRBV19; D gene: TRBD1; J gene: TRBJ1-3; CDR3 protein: CASSISGTGGGNTIYF; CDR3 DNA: TGTGCCAGTAGTATCTCCGGGACAGGGGGCGGAAACACCATATATTTT
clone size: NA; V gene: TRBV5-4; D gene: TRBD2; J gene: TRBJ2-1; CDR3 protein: CASSRSGGAYNEQFF; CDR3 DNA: TGTGCCAGCAGCCGTAGCGGGGGGGCCTACAATGAGCAGTTCTTC
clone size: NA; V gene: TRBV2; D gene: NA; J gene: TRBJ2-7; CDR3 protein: CASTRDTGISYEQYF; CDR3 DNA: TGTGCCAGCACCAGAGACACAGGCATCTCCTACGAGCAGTACTTC
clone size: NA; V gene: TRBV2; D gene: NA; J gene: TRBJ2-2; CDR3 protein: CASGRQNTGELFF; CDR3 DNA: TGTGCCAGCGGGAGACAGAACACCGGGGAGCTGTTTTTT
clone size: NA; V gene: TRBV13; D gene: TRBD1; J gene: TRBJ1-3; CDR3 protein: CASSGGFTGNTIYF; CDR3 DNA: TGTGCCAGTTCAGGGGGCTTCACTGGTAACACCATATATTTT
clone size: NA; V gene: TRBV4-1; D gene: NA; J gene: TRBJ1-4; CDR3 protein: CASSQARNEKLFF; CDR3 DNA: TGCGCCAGCAGCCAAGCCCGTAATGAAAAACTGTTTTTT
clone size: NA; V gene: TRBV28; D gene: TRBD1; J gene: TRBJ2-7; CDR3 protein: CASRPTGGHYEQYF; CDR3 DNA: TGTGCCAGCAGACCGACAGGGGGGCACTACGAGCAGTACTTC
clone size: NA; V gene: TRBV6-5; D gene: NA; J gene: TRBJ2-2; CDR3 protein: CASSRGQSNTGELFF; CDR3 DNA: TGTGCCAGCAGTCGTGGACAGTCGAACACCGGGGAGCTGTTTTTT
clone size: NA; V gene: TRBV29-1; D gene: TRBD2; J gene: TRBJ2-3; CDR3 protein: CSVEPGTSGGGIDTQYF; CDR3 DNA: TGCAGCGTTGAACCCGGGACTAGCGGGGGGGGGATAGATACGCAGTATTTT
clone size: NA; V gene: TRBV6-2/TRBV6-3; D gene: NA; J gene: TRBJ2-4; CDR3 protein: CASSLPYQLNIQYF; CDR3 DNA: TGTGCCAGCAGCCTACCCTACCAACTGAACATTCAGTACTTC
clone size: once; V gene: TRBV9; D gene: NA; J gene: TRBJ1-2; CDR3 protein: CASSVDRAGYGYTF; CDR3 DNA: TGTGCCAGCAGCGTAGACAGGGCAGGCTATGGCTACACCTTC
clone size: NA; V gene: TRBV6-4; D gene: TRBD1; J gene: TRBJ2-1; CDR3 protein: CASSDSAGGNEQFF; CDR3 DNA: TGTGCCAGCAGTGACTCGGCAGGGGGCAATGAGCAGTTCTTC
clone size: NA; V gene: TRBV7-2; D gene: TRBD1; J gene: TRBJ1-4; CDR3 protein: CASSPQGVGEKLFF; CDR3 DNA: TGTGCCAGCAGCCCCCAGGGGGTCGGGGAAAAACTGTTTTTT
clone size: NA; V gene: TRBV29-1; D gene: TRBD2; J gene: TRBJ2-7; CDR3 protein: CSVGPSGSDEQYF; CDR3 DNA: TGCAGCGTTGGGCCTAGCGGGAGTGACGAGCAGTACTTC